These 20 T cell receptor beta chains were sequenced from one sample in a study of cytomegalovirus exposure and HLA in healthy donors. The PCR contained 60 Vbeta and 13 Jbeta primers. TCRdb keeps only in-frame clones here, not all; method: immunoSEQ multiplex PCR. In the table there are more than 110,000 clones, 78% of which are singletons. The sample taken for sequencing was PBMCs. The receptor set was obtained from a male donor in good health and CMV-seronegative.

This clone came up a few times. This chain links TRBV11-2 with TRBJ2-7; TRBD1 matches at 9 bases. Germline CDR1 reads SGHAT; CDR2 reads FQNNGV. The CDR3 has 16 residues. The trim removed 4 bases at V and 3 bases at J, leaving 10 bases unmatched. The CDR3: CASSSGTGLGIYEQYF. Here the CDR3 DNA reads TGTGCCAGCAGCTCCGGGACAGGGTTGGGGATCTACGAGCAGTACTTC. Looking up the rest from reference TRBV11-2 and TRBJ2-7 gives the full variable domain: EAGVAQSPRYKIIEKRQSVAFWCNPISGHATLYWYQQILGQGPKLLIQFQNNGVVDDSQLPKDRFSAERLKGVDSTLKIQPAKLEDSAVYLCASSSGTGLGIYEQYFGPGTRLTVT.

This clone was found a few times. This sequence joins TRBV5-4 and TRBJ1-3; D is perhaps TRBD1 (5 bases). Germline assignment: CDR1 SGHNT and CDR2 YYREEE (reference sequence). Between the trimmed V and J ends, which lost 0 bases and 0 bases, there was a span of 10 bases. The CDR3 spans 16 residues. CDR3 nucleotide sequence: TGTGCCAGCAGCTTGGGGGGCAGGCCCTCTGGAAACACCATATATTTT. Translating gives CASSLGGRPSGNTIYF. The full variable domain, its missing parts supplied by reference TRBV5-4 and TRBJ1-3, is ETGVTQSPTHLIKTRGQQVTLRCSSQSGHNTVSWYQQALGQGPQFIFQYYREEENGRGNFPPRFSGLQFPNYSSELNVNALELDDSALYLCASSLGGRPSGNTIYFGEGSWLTVV.

The rearrangement links TRBV27 to TRBJ1-1; TRBD1 aligns across 8 bases. Per germline, CDR1 MNHEY and CDR2 SMNVEV (reference sequence). The trim removed 7 bases at V and 3 bases at J, leaving 7 bases unmatched. CDR3 length equals 14 residues. CDR3 sequence (DNA): TGTGCCAGCAACCTTAAGACAGGGGACACTGAAGCTTTCTTT. It encodes CASNLKTGDTEAFF.

The rearrangement uses TRBV7-2 and TRBJ1-3, with TRBD1 as a possible D gene (5 bases). From germline, CDR1 is SGHTA and CDR2 FQGNSA. With 3 bases removed from V and 7 bases from J, the gap between germline ends came to 16 bases. CDR3 size: 15 residues. CDR3 in amino acids: CASSFISRRGNTIYF. The CDR3 region has the DNA TGTGCCAGCAGCTTTATATCCCGGCGGGGGAACACCATATATTTT.

This clone has just a few counts. V gene TRBV4-1 combines with J gene TRBJ1-5; D gene uncertain. CDR1 is MGHRA, CDR2 YSYEKL, per germline. Trimming stripped 4 bases from V and 6 bases from J, with 10 bases between. The CDR3 has 13 amino acids. The CDR3 loop is CASSLGGRQPQHF. The CDR3 DNA is TGCGCCAGCAGCCTTGGAGGGCGTCAGCCCCAGCATTTT.

As for this clone: At one end the junction does not follow the germline gene, possibly because of a read error. The rearrangement joins TRBV29-1 to TRBJ1-2; D remains ambiguous. Germline V gives CDR1 SQVTM, CDR2 ANQGSEA. This CDR3 comprises 16 residues. As DNA, the CDR3 is TGCAGCGTTGAAGTTGGTGCGGTGGATCTCCCCTATGGCTACCCCTTC. Translated, it gives CSVEVGAVDLPYGYPF.

This chain links TRBV5-8 with TRBJ1-4; TRBD1 matches at 9 bases. Looked up from germline, CDR1 is SGHTS and CDR2 is YDEGEE. Germline trimming cut 4 bases from V and 0 bases from J; bases unmatched to any gene: 4. CDR3 length: 16 amino acids. The CDR3 spells CASSRGQGPTNEKLFF. The CDR3, as DNA: TGTGCCAGCAGCAGGGGACAGGGACCAACTAATGAAAAACTGTTTTTT.

V gene TRBV18 combines with J gene TRBJ2-5, with 7 bases lining up with TRBD1. The germline gives CDR1 KGHSH, CDR2 LQKENI. V shed 5 bases, J shed 3 bases, and the junction held 6 bases outside the gene matches. This CDR3 region has 14 residues. As DNA, the CDR3 is TGTGCCAGCTCATCCGGACAGGCTGAAGAGACCCAGTACTTC. Amino acid sequence: CASSSGQAEETQYF.

The V gene is TRBV30, the J gene TRBJ2-7, with 8 bases lining up with TRBD1. Per germline, CDR1 GTSNPN and CDR2 SVGIG (reference sequence). Trimming at V came to 5 bases and at J to 1 base, leaving 7 bases not matched to a gene. This CDR3 region has 14 residues. The CDR3 region has the DNA TGTGCCTGGGATGCCCAGGGGGCGTCCTACGAGCAGTACTTC. This encodes CAWDAQGASYEQYF.

This clone was recorded a few times. This chain uses TRBV25-1 with TRBJ1-2; 7 positions match TRBD1. Losses at the gene ends were 1 base for V and 2 bases for J; bases not matched to a gene: 4. The CDR3 totals 15 residues. In germline, CDR1 is MGHDK, CDR2 SYGVNS. The CDR3 DNA sequence: TGTGCCAGCAGTGAATTCTCGGGACAGAACTATGGCTACACCTTC. As protein: CASSEFSGQNYGYTF.

This clone appeared once. This chain uses TRBV7-9 with TRBJ1-6; D is undetermined. CDR1 SEHNR and CDR2 FQNEAQ come from the germline V gene (reference sequence). V dropped 1 base and J dropped 9 bases, with 13 bases sitting between them. The CDR3 is 15 amino acids. CDR3 sequence: CASSLDADRGSPLHF. The CDR3 nucleotides are TGTGCCAGCAGCTTAGATGCCGATCGCGGTTCACCCCTCCACTTT.

V usage is TRBV5-1 and J usage is TRBJ2-5, with D possibly TRBD2 on 5 matching bases. The germline V gene encodes CDR1 SGHRS and CDR2 YFSETQ. Deletions cut 0 bases from V and 2 bases from J, with 11 bases between. The CDR3 has 15 residues. The DNA of the CDR3 is TGCGCCAGCAGCTTGGAGGCGAGGGCTCAAGAGACCCAGTACTTC. Its protein product is CASSLEARAQETQYF.

The rearrangement joins TRBV6-1 to TRBJ2-3; 10 positions agree with TRBD1. This CDR3 is 15 amino acids long. After removal of 4 bases from V and 2 bases from J, the junction contained 3 bases not matched to a gene. Per germline, CDR1 MNHNS and CDR2 SASEGT. CDR3 region: CASSVGQGYTDTQYF. The DNA for the CDR3 is TGTGCCAGCAGTGTGGGACAGGGGTACACAGATACGCAGTATTTT.

This chain links TRBV30 with TRBJ2-7; 14 bases align to TRBD2. Germline lookup yields CDR1 GTSNPN and CDR2 SVGIG (reference sequence). The V and J ends lost 5 bases and 3 bases, in that order; junction bases with no gene match: 12. This CDR3 is 17 amino acids long. This CDR3 is CAWCSGTSGRGYYEQYF. The CDR3 coding sequence is TGTGCCTGGTGTTCCGGGACTAGCGGGAGAGGTTACTACGAGCAGTACTTC.

The chain carries TRBV29-1 and TRBJ2-7, with 8 positions matching TRBD1. The V gene's germline CDR1 is SQVTM and CDR2 ANQGSEA. V was clipped by 2 bases and J by 6 bases; unmatched bases: 3. CDR3 length: 12 amino acids. CDR3 bases: TGCAGCGTTGAACAGGGGGCGCGCGAGCAGTACTTC. Its translation: CSVEQGAREQYF.

This chain connects TRBV14 to TRBJ2-5; D possibly corresponds to TRBD2 (5 bases). Germline lookup yields CDR1 SGHDN and CDR2 FVKESK. The V end lost 6 bases, the J end lost 5 bases, and 19 bases lay between the germline ends. This CDR3 is 15 amino acids long. DNA for the CDR3: TGTGCCAGCAGACGTTCGAGCGGCTTCACTGAGACCCAGTACTTC. This encodes CASRRSSGFTETQYF.

The rearrangement links TRBV5-1 to TRBJ1-5, with D maybe TRBD1 (5 bases). Looked up from germline, CDR1 is SGHRS and CDR2 is YFSETQ. Trimming removed 5 bases at V and 7 bases at J, with 13 bases between. This CDR3 is 13 amino acids long. The CDR3 coding sequence is TGCGCCAGCAGACTAGGGGCGGGACAGCCCCAGCATTTT. It specifies CASRLGAGQPQHF. The variable domain in full, completed from reference TRBV5-1 and TRBJ1-5, reads KAGVTQTPRYLIKTRGQQVTLSCSPISGHRSVSWYQQTPGQGLQFLFEYFSETQRNKGNFPGRFSGRQFSNSRSEMNVSTLELGDSALYLCASRLGAGQPQHFGDGTRLSIL.

The chain carries TRBV2 and TRBJ1-5, with D unclear. The CDR3 loop spans 12 amino acids. Germline V lookup: CDR1 SNHLY, CDR2 FYNNEI. V lost 11 bases, J lost 0 bases, and 8 bases lay in between. This chain's CDR3 is CAGGNSNQPQHF. CDR3 nucleotides: TGTGCCGGCGGGAATAGCAATCAGCCCCAGCATTTT.

This chain links TRBV27 with TRBJ2-7, with D possibly TRBD1 on 5 matching bases. The CDR3 spans 14 residues. The V gene lost 3 bases and the J gene lost 3 bases, with 12 bases spanning the gap. CDR1 MNHEY and CDR2 SMNVEV come from the germline V gene (reference sequence). The CDR3 DNA sequence: TGTGCCAGCAGTTTGGGGCAGTTCGACTACGAGCAGTACTTC. Its translation is CASSLGQFDYEQYF.

J is TRBJ2-7 and V is TRBV5-1, with 8 bases that match TRBD1. The ends lost 0 bases at V and 0 bases at J; junction bases unmatched: 2. The germline CDR1 and CDR2 sequences are SGHRS and YFSETQ. This CDR3 is built from 15 residues. The CDR3 loop reads CASSLEGQVSYEQYF. The CDR3 coding sequence is TGCGCCAGCAGCTTGGAGGGACAGGTCTCCTACGAGCAGTACTTC.